These 18 T cell receptor beta chains originate from one sample sequenced in a study of T cells in Graves' hyperthyroidism and ophthalmopathy. RNA transcripts served as the template for amplifying TCR beta CDR3 regions. The HTBI primer set drove a first-round RT-PCR of the TCR CDR3. MiXCR was run by TCRdb on the multiplex PCR reads, yielding one entry per CDR3 protein. The repertoire holds 700,000 or so distinct CDR3 sequences, roughly 15% seen once, with 8.4% in the top ten. Material for sequencing was blood. The origin of the receptors is a man aged 18 to 29 with Graves' hyperthyroidism.

The rearrangement uses TRBV5-1 and TRBJ2-7; 8 bases are shared with TRBD1. Germline V gene lookup returns CDR1 SGHRS and CDR2 YFSETQ. Trimming cost V 5 bases and J 4 bases; bases outside gene matches: 11. The CDR3 extends over 15 amino acids. The CDR3 region has the DNA TGCGCCAGCAGAAATCCCCGGGACAGGATTTACGAGCAGTACTTC. It codes for CASRNPRDRIYEQYF.

V gene TRBV7-8 combines with J gene TRBJ2-2; D may be TRBD2 (6 bases). Looked up from germline, CDR1 is SGHVS and CDR2 is FQNEAQ. The length of the CDR3 is 17 residues. Trimming took 5 bases from V and 0 from J, leaving 16 bases between them. The DNA for the CDR3 is TGTGCCAGCAGCCCGACCTGGAGGGCGTCGAACACCGGGGAGCTGTTTTTT. Its protein is CASSPTWRASNTGELFF.

A remark on this clonotype: A much bigger clone sits one base away, suggesting this may be a read error. J is TRBJ2-5 and V is TRBV14; D is possibly TRBD1 (5 bases). CDR3 length: 14 amino acids. Germline CDR1 and CDR2: SGHDN and FVKESK. The CDR3 sequence is CASGQRQFQETQYF. CDR3 coding DNA: TGTGCCAGCGGCCAACGACAGTTCCAAGAGACCCAGTACTTC.

This clonotype was seen ten or more times. This chain connects TRBV3-1 to TRBJ1-2; unclear D gene. V lost 1 base and J lost 2, with 5 bases in between. The CDR3 sequence is 13 residues long. CDR1 and CDR2 (germline): LGHDT, YNNKEL (reference sequence). This CDR3 reads CASSQVKNYGYTF. The CDR3 DNA follows: TGTGCCAGCAGCCAAGTAAAAAACTATGGCTACACCTTC.

This chain uses TRBV5-1 with TRBJ2-3; D not resolved. V lost 0 bases and J 6 bases, leaving 11 bases between the germline ends. Germline loops: CDR1 SGHRS, CDR2 YFSETQ. CDR3 size: 14 residues. DNA of the CDR3: TGCGCCAGCAGCTTGGTGCCGGGTGAGGATACGCAGTATTTT. Translated: CASSLVPGEDTQYF.

A few counts support this clonotype. The genes are TRBV18 and TRBJ2-7, with D possibly matching TRBD1 (5 bases). The germline V gene encodes CDR1 KGHSH and CDR2 LQKENI. V gave up 0 bases and J gave up 7 bases, with 13 bases separating them. The CDR3 loop spans 14 amino acids. CDR3 loop: CASSPPGRAGEQYF. The CDR3 DNA is TGTGCCAGCTCACCACCGGGCAGGGCAGGGGAGCAGTACTTC. The whole variable domain, remainder taken from reference TRBV18 and TRBJ2-7, is NAGVMQNPRHLVRRRGQEARLRCSPMKGHSHVYWYRQLPEEGLKFMVYLQKENIIDESGMPKERFSAEFPKEGPSILRIQQVVRGDSAAYFCASSPPGRAGEQYFGPGTRLTVT.

In this sample, this clonotype turned up a few times. The V call is TRBV6-5, the J call TRBJ1-1; D not resolved. Germline CDR1 and CDR2: MNHEY and SVGAGI. The CDR3 runs to 14 residues. The V end was cut by 0 bases, the J end by 4 bases, with 9 bases between. This CDR3 is CASSYSSGVTEAFF. In nucleotides, the CDR3 is TGTGCCAGCAGTTACTCCTCCGGTGTCACTGAAGCTTTCTTT.

Only one count was recorded for this clonotype. The chain combines TRBV3-1 with TRBJ2-7; 9 nucleotides agree with TRBD1. CDR1 and CDR2 (germline): LGHDT, YNNKEL (reference sequence). The J segment lost 6 bases and the V segment lost 4 bases, leaving 10 bases of the junction unmatched. The CDR3 has 15 amino acids. The CDR3 loop reads CASSPDLETGGEQYF. Written as DNA, the CDR3 is TGTGCCAGCAGCCCAGATCTGGAGACAGGGGGCGAGCAGTACTTC.

V is TRBV6-1 and J is TRBJ2-4; 12 bases are shared with TRBD1. With V trimmed by 2 bases and J by 7 bases, 6 bases remained unmatched. This CDR3 is built from 16 residues. Germline CDR1 reads MNHNS; CDR2 reads SASEGT. The CDR3 reads CASSESGGTGGNIQYF. The DNA of the CDR3 is TGTGCCAGCAGTGAAAGTGGCGGGACAGGGGGCAACATTCAGTACTTC.

This clonotype occurred a few times. The chain carries TRBV7-2 and TRBJ2-3; no firm D call. Germline V gives CDR1 SGHTA, CDR2 FQGNSA. Trimming stripped 8 bases from V and 1 base from J, with 10 bases between. CDR3 size: 13 residues. CDR3 in DNA: TGTGCCAGCCCTTATGCAGGCACAGATACGCAGTATTTT. It translates to CASPYAGTDTQYF.

This clonotype was counted ten times or more. The chain is built from TRBV27 and TRBJ2-7; TRBD2 matches 9 bases. After removal of 4 bases from V and 2 bases from J, the junction contained 3 bases not matched to a gene. Germline V lookup: CDR1 MNHEY, CDR2 SMNVEV (reference sequence). This CDR3 is 14 amino acids long. The CDR3 loop reads CASSYGLATYEQYF. The DNA for the CDR3 is TGTGCCAGCAGTTACGGACTAGCGACCTACGAGCAGTACTTC.

This clonotype was picked up many times. The chain links TRBV3-1 to TRBJ2-3; D gene unclear. V dropped 0 bases and J dropped 3 bases, with 7 bases sitting between them. The CDR3 runs 14 residues. In germline, CDR1 is LGHDT, CDR2 YNNKEL (reference sequence). CDR3 sequence (DNA): TGTGCCAGCAGCCAAGATCACGGGACAGATACGCAGTATTTT. It encodes CASSQDHGTDTQYF.

This clonotype was recorded a few times. This CDR3 reads CASSWRGGNEKLFF. CDR3 bases: TGCGCCAGCAGCTGGCGCGGAGGTAATGAAAAACTGTTTTTT. This chain joins TRBV5-1 and TRBJ1-4, with D unclear. Germline V gives CDR1 SGHRS, CDR2 YFSETQ. Trimming shortened V by 3 bases and J by 4 bases, and 10 bases separated the two germline ends. The CDR3 has 14 amino acids.

This chain connects TRBV24-1 to TRBJ2-1, with D possibly TRBD1 on 6 matching bases. V shed 0 bases and J shed 8 bases, with 19 bases lying between them. Germline CDR1 is KGHDR and CDR2 is SFDVKD. The CDR3 totals 17 residues. The CDR3 loop reads CATSDLRHPKGGHEQFF. The CDR3 region has the DNA TGTGCCACCAGTGATTTGCGGCACCCGAAAGGGGGTCATGAGCAGTTCTTC.

This clonotype was counted many times. The chain has TRBV10-3 and TRBJ2-5, with 7 nucleotides matching TRBD2. Germline V CDR1 and CDR2: ENHRY, SYGVKD. V shed 0 bases and J 7 bases; nucleotides not matched to a gene: 5. The CDR3 extends over 14 amino acids. CDR3 nucleotide sequence: TGTGCCATCAGTGAGTCGGTGGGAGGGAGGACCCAGTACTTC. Its protein is CAISESVGGRTQYF.

This clonotype has a count of ten or more. The junction and the germline gene differ at one end; a read error may be behind it. The V call is TRBV18, the J call TRBJ2-1; no reliable D call. This CDR3 is 17 amino acids long. Germline values: CDR1 KGHSH, CDR2 LQKENI. The CDR3 spells CASSPSGQTLATNQQFF. For the CDR3, the DNA is TGTGCCAGCTCACCCTCAGGCCAAACTCTTGCCACCAATCAGCAGTTCTTC. The full variable domain, its missing parts supplied by reference TRBV18 and TRBJ2-1, is NAGVMQNPRHLVRRRGQEARLRCSPMKGHSHVYWYRQLPEEGLKFMVYLQKENIIDESGMPKERFSAEFPKEGPSILRIQQVVRGDSAAYFCASSPSGQTLATNQQFFGPGTRLTVL.

This clonotype was detected many times. V is TRBV2 and J is TRBJ2-2; 11 bases map to TRBD2. The CDR3 runs 15 residues. V was pared by 7 bases and J by 4 bases, with 5 bases of the junction left unmatched. Germline V CDR1 and CDR2: SNHLY, FYNNEI. DNA of the CDR3: TGTGCCAGCACCCCTGGACTAGCGGGCACCGGGGAGCTGTTTTTT. This codes for CASTPGLAGTGELFF.

The rearrangement joins TRBV10-3 to TRBJ2-1; weak D call: TRBD2 (5 bases). Trimming took off 2 bases at V and 6 bases at J, with 17 bases between the two ends. Germline V gene lookup returns CDR1 ENHRY and CDR2 SYGVKD. There are 16 residues in the CDR3. This chain's CDR3 is CAISERASGRLNEQFF. CDR3 bases: TGTGCCATCAGTGAGAGGGCCTCGGGAAGGCTCAATGAGCAGTTCTTC.